These T cell receptor beta chains were read from a single sample in a study of blood T cell repertoires in COVID-19. The data were produced by immunoSEQ multiplex PCR, yet TCRdb's version contains in-frame clones alone and is incomplete. The table has more than 150,000 clones, 78% seen once. The source material was PBMCs or T cells enriched from blood (not recorded which). These receptors all stem from a woman aged 45-59 years who had recovered from COVID-19. The CDR3 runs from the conserved cysteine through the conserved F or W. A D gene is named only where the DNA matches it firmly. Size values are once, few and many counts, or a class for expanded clones, and some rows have none.

j_call clone_size d_call v_call cdr3_aa cdr3_nt
TRBJ1-1 - - TRBV6-4 CASRKEENTEAFF TGTGCCAGCAGGAAGGAGGAGAACACTGAAGCTTTCTTT
TRBJ2-2 - - TRBV5-1 CASSPLGQNTGELFF TGCGCCAGCAGCCCTTTGGGCCAAAACACCGGGGAGCTGTTTTTT
TRBJ2-3 - TRBD2 TRBV7-2 CASSPGGSVGTDTQYF TGTGCCAGCAGCCCGGGGGGATCCGTTGGTACAGATACGCAGTATTTT
TRBJ2-7 - TRBD2 TRBV4-3 CASSQELGTSGYEQYF TGCGCCAGCAGCCAAGAGTTAGGAACTAGCGGCTACGAGCAGTACTTC
TRBJ2-5 - - TRBV2 CQTRRTIETQYF TGTCAAACCAGGCGGACTATAGAGACCCAGTACTTC
TRBJ2-3 - TRBD2 TRBV7-2 CASSLPSREGNF TGTGCCAGCAGCTTACCGTCCCGGGAGGGGAACTTT
TRBJ2-7 - TRBD1 TRBV19 CASSIGTGGLYEQYF TGTGCCAGTAGTATCGGGACAGGGGGACTCTACGAGCAGTACTTC
TRBJ2-1 - TRBD2 TRBV28 CASRLGTSGHEQFF TGTGCCAGCAGGCTCGGGACTAGCGGTCATGAGCAGTTCTTC
TRBJ2-2 - - TRBV15 CATSRDSGELFF TGTGCCACCAGCAGAGATTCAGGGGAGCTGTTTTTT
TRBJ2-1 once TRBD2 TRBV4-1 CASSQDPPTSGPEQFF TGCGCCAGCAGCCAAGATCCCCCCACTAGCGGCCCGGAGCAGTTCTTC
TRBJ1-5 few - TRBV11-2 CASSLRGGVGIQPQHF TGTGCCAGCAGCCTTAGGGGTGGAGTAGGGATCCAGCCCCAGCATTTT
TRBJ2-3 few - TRBV5-1 CASSLGGIPTDTQYF TGCGCCAGCAGCTTGGGCGGGATCCCCACAGATACGCAGTATTTT
TRBJ1-1 - - TRBV18 CASLPGKNTEAFF TGTGCCAGCCTACCAGGCAAGAACACTGAAGCTTTCTTT
TRBJ2-4 - - TRBV27 CASSLQQGIGNIQYF TGTGCCAGCAGTTTACAACAGGGCATCGGAAACATTCAGTACTTC
TRBJ2-7 many - TRBV7-3 CASSRRVRGEQYF TGTGCCAGCAGCCGGAGGGTTAGGGGCGAGCAGTACTTC
TRBJ2-3 once - TRBV6-4 CASSVQGTDTQYF TGTGCCAGCAGTGTACAGGGCACAGATACGCAGTATTTT
TRBJ1-1 - - TRBV5-1 CASSTTPDTEAFF TGCGCCAGCAGCACCACACCCGACACTGAAGCTTTCTTT
TRBJ1-1 - - TRBV7-3 CASSPRGSIEAFF TGTGCCAGCAGCCCCCGAGGCAGCATTGAAGCTTTCTTT
TRBJ2-7 - - TRBV11-2 CASSLDLYEQYF TGTGCCAGCAGCTTAGATCTGTACGAGCAGTACTTC
TRBJ1-6 few - TRBV27 CASSSYRVSPLHF TGTGCCAGCAGTTCCTACAGGGTCTCACCCCTCCACTTT
TRBJ2-7 - - TRBV7-2 CASTKGASSYEQYF TGTGCCAGCACCAAAGGGGCATCATCCTACGAGCAGTACTTC
TRBJ2-2 once TRBD1 TRBV7-3 CASSLNPLQGVTGELFF TGTGCCAGCAGCTTGAACCCATTACAGGGGGTCACCGGGGAGCTGTTTTTT
TRBJ1-5 - - TRBV7-2 CASSQWGESSNQPQHF TGTGCCAGCAGCCAGTGGGGGGAAAGTAGCAATCAGCCCCAGCATTTT
TRBJ2-7 - - TRBV7-8 CASSPTRGVPYEQYF TGTGCCAGCAGCCCGACCAGGGGGGTCCCCTACGAGCAGTACTTC
TRBJ2-5 - - TRBV2 CASTSEATQYF TGTGCCAGCACTTCGGAGGCGACCCAGTACTTC
TRBJ2-5 - TRBD2 TRBV27 CASRRLAGGRETQYF TGTGCCAGCAGACGGCTAGCGGGAGGGCGGGAGACCCAGTACTTC
TRBJ2-3 few TRBD2 TRBV6-4 CASSVAGATDTQYF TGTGCCAGCAGTGTAGCGGGAGCCACAGATACGCAGTATTTT
TRBJ2-2 - TRBD2 TRBV6-5 CASSTAGVGTGELFF TGTGCCAGCAGTACCGCGGGAGTTGGCACCGGGGAGCTGTTTTTT
TRBJ2-5 - TRBD2 TRBV9 CASSPTSGRGGETQYF TGTGCCAGCAGCCCCACTAGCGGGAGAGGTGGAGAGACCCAGTACTTC
TRBJ1-1 - - TRBV28 CASSLLLTTEAFF TGTGCCAGCAGTCTACTCCTAACCACTGAAGCTTTCTTT
TRBJ1-4 - - TRBV29-1 CSVGDGGEKLFF TGCAGCGTTGGGGACGGGGGTGAAAAACTGTTTTTT
TRBJ2-1 - - TRBV7-3 CASSLQGLYNEQFF TGTGCCAGCAGCTTACAGGGGCTCTACAATGAGCAGTTCTTC
TRBJ2-2 - - TRBV4-2 CASSAPAGELFF TGTGCCAGCAGCGCCCCGGCCGGGGAGCTGTTTTTT
TRBJ2-2 - TRBD1 TRBV7-6 CASSPRDRVGTGELFF TGTGCCAGCAGCCCCCGGGACAGGGTTGGGACCGGGGAGCTGTTTTTT
TRBJ1-5 - - TRBV2 CASSEDRASNQPQHF TGTGCCAGCAGTGAAGACAGAGCCAGCAATCAGCCCCAGCATTTT
TRBJ2-3 - - TRBV12-3/TRBV12-4 CASSATLYTQYF TGTGCCAGCAGCGCGACTCTGTATACGCAGTATTTT
TRBJ1-2 once - TRBV19 CASSIRRQAGGYTF TGTGCCAGTAGTATCCGGCGACAGGCTGGGGGCTACACCTTC
TRBJ2-1 - TRBD2 TRBV10-2 CASIRGASGRDEQFF TGCGCCAGCATCCGGGGGGCTAGCGGGAGGGATGAGCAGTTCTTC
TRBJ1-2 - - TRBV5-8 CASSLTAEVYGYTF TGTGCCAGCAGCTTAACAGCTGAAGTCTATGGCTACACCTTC
TRBJ1-4 - - TRBV28 CASSRTAYNEKLFF TGTGCCAGCAGCCGGACAGCTTATAATGAAAAACTGTTTTTT
TRBJ1-2 once TRBD1 TRBV29-1 CSVVIQGAMKGYTF TGCAGCGTTGTGATTCAGGGGGCAATGAAAGGCTACACCTTC
TRBJ1-1 - TRBD1 TRBV28 CASRLTGTGNTEAFF TGTGCCAGCAGACTCACCGGGACAGGTAACACTGAAGCTTTCTTT
TRBJ1-2 - - TRBV7-8 CASSYRVDYGYTF TGTGCCAGCAGCTACAGGGTTGACTATGGCTACACCTTC
TRBJ2-2 - TRBD1 TRBV5-1 CASSPRQGDTGELFF TGCGCCAGCAGCCCTCGACAGGGAGACACCGGGGAGCTGTTTTTT
TRBJ2-1 - TRBD2 TRBV27 CASSKSLAGAYLEFF TGTGCCAGCAGCAAATCACTAGCGGGAGCTTATTTGGAGTTCTTC
TRBJ1-4 - - TRBV5-1 CASSLAGTNEKLFF TGCGCCAGCAGCTTGGCAGGGACTAATGAAAAACTGTTTTTT
TRBJ2-1 - TRBD1 TRBV5-8 CASSLTGGVGQFF TGTGCCAGCAGCCTTACAGGGGGTGTTGGGCAGTTCTTC
TRBJ2-7 - TRBD2 TRBV3-1/TRBV3-2 CASSPRTSGPYEQYF TGTGCCAGCAGCCCCAGGACTAGCGGGCCCTACGAGCAGTACTTC
TRBJ2-7 - - TRBV5-1 CASSLALGTTREQYF TGCGCCAGCAGCTTGGCCTTGGGCACGACGCGCGAGCAGTACTTC
TRBJ1-2 - - TRBV9 CASSVEGGQGYGYTF TGTGCCAGCAGCGTAGAGGGGGGGCAGGGCTATGGCTACACCTTC
TRBJ1-4 - TRBD1 TRBV2 CASSRDRGREKLFF TGTGCCAGCAGCCGGGACAGGGGGCGGGAAAAACTGTTTTTT
TRBJ2-7 few - TRBV30 CAWSRAAYEQYF TGTGCCTGGTCCAGGGCTGCCTACGAGCAGTACTTC
TRBJ1-4 - - TRBV28 CASTPGKLNEKLFF TGTGCCAGCACCCCGGGGAAGCTTAATGAAAAACTGTTTTTT
TRBJ2-1 - - TRBV7-2 CASNPRLEGYNEQFF TGTGCCAGCAACCCAAGACTAGAGGGTTACAATGAGCAGTTCTTC
TRBJ2-7 - - TRBV5-6 CASSSPRRNYIEQYF TGTGCCAGCAGCTCCCCCCGGCGAAACTACATAGAGCAGTACTTC
TRBJ1-2 - TRBD1 TRBV19 CASSILGTEYGYTF TGTGCCAGTAGTATCCTAGGGACAGAGTATGGCTACACCTTC
TRBJ1-2 - - TRBV10-3 CAISESGAGWIGYTF TGTGCCATCAGTGAGTCGGGGGCAGGGTGGATCGGCTACACCTTC
TRBJ2-7 few - TRBV28 CASTPGRAHEQYF TGTGCCAGCACGCCCGGGCGGGCTCACGAGCAGTACTTC